The 10 T cell receptor beta chains listed next were all sequenced from one sample in a study of cytomegalovirus exposure and HLA in healthy donors listed by TCRdb under 2017. Preparation of the library involved the immunoSEQ multiplex PCR assay. For the multiplex PCR, a mixture combining 60 forward primers for TCR Vbeta segments and 13 reverse primers for TCR Jbeta segments was used. Sourced from immuneACCESS, this table was stored by TCRdb with only in-frame sequences that have V and J called. A share of the clones is absent; for the studies checked, an unresolved V gene accounts for under half, and the remainder has no known explanation. Present in this sample are about 160,000 clones, 75% to 90% of which were seen just once. Over 1.5% of the sample is in the top ten clones. The sequenced sample consisted of PBMCs. These TCRs come from a woman aged 18 to 35 in good health and CMV-seronegative.

The rearrangement uses TRBV29-1 and TRBJ2-2; maybe TRBD1 (5 bases). Trimming removed 7 bases from V and 2 bases from J, with 11 bases in between. The V gene's germline CDR1 is SQVTM and CDR2 ANQGSEA. This CDR3 has 13 amino acids. The CDR3 is CSGRQTNTGELFF. CDR3 bases: TGCAGCGGTAGACAGACAAACACCGGGGAGCTGTTTTTT.

This rearrangement joins TRBV27 to TRBJ1-2; 7 nucleotides agree with TRBD1. The germline V gene encodes CDR1 MNHEY and CDR2 SMNVEV (reference sequence). The CDR3 totals 16 residues. J gave up 4 bases and V 1 base, and 9 bases lay outside the gene matches. CDR3 amino acids: CASSLLQGGSVYGYTF. CDR3 nucleotides: TGTGCCAGCAGTTTATTGCAAGGGGGCTCGGTCTATGGCTACACCTTC.

This chain links TRBV7-9 with TRBJ1-1; D is undetermined. Trimming left V 1 base short and J 4 bases short, with 7 bases between. The CDR3 consists of 13 residues. Germline values: CDR1 SEHNR, CDR2 FQNEAQ (reference sequence). CDR3 bases: TGTGCCAGCAGCTTAGTCGAGGGCACTGAAGCTTTCTTT. Residues: CASSLVEGTEAFF.

This clone was seen a handful of times. The J gene is TRBJ2-7, the V gene TRBV6-5; weak D call: TRBD1 (6 bases). V dropped 5 bases and J dropped 2 bases, with 10 bases sitting between them. CDR1 and CDR2 from the germline V gene are MNHEY and SVGAGI. CDR3 length equals 13 residues. The CDR3 spells CASSMDSTYEQYF. The CDR3 DNA is TGTGCCAGCAGTATGGACAGCACCTACGAGCAGTACTTC.

V is TRBV6-4 and J is TRBJ1-2; tentative D call: TRBD1 (6 bases). V lost 8 bases and J 8 bases, leaving 18 bases between the germline ends. Germline V gives CDR1 MRHNA, CDR2 SNTAGT. The CDR3 extends over 13 amino acids. The CDR3 reads CASESWGLGGYTF. DNA for the CDR3: TGTGCCAGCGAAAGTTGGGGGCTGGGAGGCTACACCTTC.

The chain is built from TRBV5-1 and TRBJ2-5; the match to TRBD1 covers 7 bases. The DNA end is more similar to TRBJ2-7, so the J call may be wrong. Germline lookup yields CDR1 SGHRS and CDR2 YFSETQ. The CDR3 length is 15 residues. The CDR3 here is CASSFGTAFSYEQYF. The CDR3 DNA follows: TGCGCCAGCAGCTTCGGGACAGCTTTTTCCTACGAGCAGTACTTC.

The rearrangement links TRBV19 to TRBJ2-3; 9 bases line up with TRBD2. V lost 4 bases, J lost 2 bases, and 4 bases stayed unmatched. This CDR3 comprises 15 residues. Germline lookup yields CDR1 LNHDA and CDR2 SQIVND (reference sequence). CDR3 protein: CASSNLAGITDTQYF. Written as DNA, the CDR3 is TGTGCCAGTAGTAACCTAGCGGGGATCACAGATACGCAGTATTTT.

This chain uses TRBV5-8 with TRBJ2-3; no reliable D call. The CDR3 consists of 12 residues. Germline V gene sequence: CDR1 SGHTS, CDR2 YDEGEE. Trimming took off 2 bases at V and 3 bases at J, with 4 bases between the two ends. The CDR3 bases are TGTGCCAGCAGCTTATCGACAGATACGCAGTATTTT. This gives the protein CASSLSTDTQYF.

The J gene is TRBJ2-6, the V gene TRBV27, with 11 bases that match TRBD1. CDR1 MNHEY and CDR2 SMNVEV come from the germline V gene (reference sequence). V lost 10 bases and J lost 0; bases outside the gene matches: 5. CDR3 size: 16 residues. This CDR3 is CATGTGGGSGANVLTF. The CDR3 DNA sequence: TGTGCCACCGGGACAGGGGGGGGCTCTGGGGCCAACGTCCTGACTTTC.

The chain joins TRBV10-3 to TRBJ2-7; 8 positions match TRBD2. CDR3 size: 14 residues. Trimming removed 5 bases from V and 4 bases from J; junction bases left unmatched: 7. The germline gives CDR1 ENHRY, CDR2 SYGVKD. CDR3 protein: CAISSAGGQYEQYF. DNA of the CDR3: TGTGCCATCAGTAGCGCGGGGGGCCAATACGAGCAGTACTTC.